Listed below are T cell receptor beta chains from one sample, sequenced in a study of T cell repertoires in cytomegalovirus infection. TCRdb processed the reads anew with MiXCR; each CDR3 protein has one entry. Here the sample spans under 800,000 distinct CDR3 sequences, approximately 24% being singletons. The sample was CD8+ T cells from PBMCs. The receptors were sampled from a human donor in good health (CMV status not recorded). Some clones in this sample may be carry-over from other donors' samples. Each CDR3 is given with its conserved first and last residue. The D gene is left open where the match is weak. Where a row states a size, it is once, few, many or the class of an expanded clone; other rows omit it.

TRBJ2-6,NA,TRBV20-1,NA,13,TGCAGTGCTAGAGATCTCGGGACCCTGGTCCTGACTTTC,CSARDLGTLVLTF
TRBJ2-3,TRBD1,TRBV29-1,few,13,TGCAGCGTCCGAGACAGGGACACAGATACGCAGTATTTT,CSVRDRDTDTQYF
TRBJ2-5,NA,TRBV7-8,NA,16,TGTGCCAGCAGCTCCCCCTTTTACACTACCCAAGAGACCCAGTACTTC,CASSSPFYTTQETQYF
TRBJ2-1,TRBD2,TRBV7-2,many,16,TGTGCCAGCAGCTTAGGTCTAGCGGGTCCCTACAATGAGCAGTTCTTC,CASSLGLAGPYNEQFF
TRBJ2-7,TRBD2,TRBV7-8,many,13,TGTGCCAGCGCAGCGGGGATCCGGGGCGAGCAGTACTTC,CASAAGIRGEQYF
TRBJ1-1,NA,TRBV7-3,few,14,TGTGCCAGCAGCTTATCAGGGGAGAGTACTGAAGCTTTCTTT,CASSLSGESTEAFF
TRBJ2-1,TRBD2,TRBV2,NA,14,TGTGCCAGCTTTCGAGCGGGGGGGCCCAATGAGCAGTTCTTC,CASFRAGGPNEQFF
TRBJ2-5,NA,TRBV10-3,few,11,TGTGCCATCAGTGATAATGTGGACCAGTACTTC,CAISDNVDQYF
TRBJ2-5,NA,TRBV14,few,12,TGTGCCAGCAGCCAGACTACAGAGACCCAGTACTTC,CASSQTTETQYF
TRBJ2-3,TRBD2,TRBV18,few,17,TGTGCCAGCTCACCCGCGACTGGAGCGGGGGGTTCAGATACGCAGTATTTT,CASSPATGAGGSDTQYF
TRBJ1-6,NA,TRBV6-5,few,15,TGTGCCAGCAGTTACATGGGGGAATGGAATTCACCCCTCCACTTT,CASSYMGEWNSPLHF
TRBJ1-1,TRBD1,TRBV7-6,many,15,TGTGCCAGCAGCTTATACGGACAGGGAGGTTGGGAAGCTTTCTTT,CASSLYGQGGWEAFF
TRBJ2-1,NA,TRBV12-3/TRBV12-4,many,11,TGTGCCACCTCAGGGGGGATTGAGCAGTTCTTC,CATSGGIEQFF
TRBJ1-5,TRBD1,TRBV20-1,NA,16,TGCAGTGCTAGGCGGGACAGGACCCCTAGCAATCAGCCCCAGCATTTT,CSARRDRTPSNQPQHF
TRBJ1-2,TRBD1,TRBV12-3/TRBV12-4,NA,14,TGTGCCAGCAGCCCGGGACAGCCCCGCTGGAGCTACACCTTC,CASSPGQPRWSYTF
TRBJ2-3,TRBD1,TRBV28,many,16,TGTGCCAGCAGGTACAGACAGGGTCCTAGCACAGATACGCAGTATTTT,CASRYRQGPSTDTQYF
TRBJ1-2,NA,TRBV6-5,NA,18,TGTGCCAGCAGTTTCGGTCTGGGATGGGGGGAAGCTAACTATGGCTACACCTTC,CASSFGLGWGEANYGYTF
TRBJ2-1,NA,TRBV7-9,few,16,TGTGCCAGCAGTGGACGGACGGGTCCTCCCAACAATGAGCAGTTCTTC,CASSGRTGPPNNEQFF
TRBJ1-1,NA,TRBV5-1,few,14,TGCGCCAGCAGCCCGGACTTGAGGAACACTGAAGCTTTCTTT,CASSPDLRNTEAFF
TRBJ1-2,NA,TRBV28,many,13,TGTGCCAGCAAATCGACAGTGATCTATGGCTACACCTTC,CASKSTVIYGYTF
TRBJ2-1,TRBD1,TRBV7-6,many,15,TGTGCCAGCAGCTCCGAGGGGGCCCTATACAATGAGCAGTTCTTC,CASSSEGALYNEQFF
TRBJ1-1,NA,TRBV7-8,many,19,TGTGCCAGCAGCTTAGAGGTGAGGGGGGCTCGAGGATGGAACACTGAAGCTTTCTTT,CASSLEVRGARGWNTEAFF
TRBJ2-3,TRBD1,TRBV12-5,few,16,TGTGCTAGTGGATTCCAACAGGGGCTAAGCACAGATACGCAGTATTTT,CASGFQQGLSTDTQYF
TRBJ2-5,NA,TRBV2,NA,12,TGTGCCACACAACCCAGCCGAGAGACCCAGTACTTC,CATQPSRETQYF
TRBJ2-1,NA,TRBV6-2/TRBV6-3,NA,14,TGTGCCAGCAGTTACCAGGGGAGAGGCAATGAGCAGTTCTTC,CASSYQGRGNEQFF
TRBJ2-5,NA,TRBV12-3/TRBV12-4,NA,11,TGTGCCAGCAGTCTTCGAGGGACCCAGTACTTC,CASSLRGTQYF
TRBJ1-1,NA,TRBV6-6,few,15,TGTGCCAGCAGAGGAGACAGCGGAATGAACACTGAAGCTTTCTTT,CASRGDSGMNTEAFF
TRBJ2-5,TRBD2,TRBV7-9,many,15,TGTGCCAGCAGCCCCCTGGGCGGGGGACGAGAGACCCAGTACTTC,CASSPLGGGRETQYF
TRBJ1-1,TRBD1,TRBV10-2,few,18,TGCGCCAGCAGTGAGTCGGGGAGGGGGCGAGTTCTGGACACTGAAGCTTTCTTT,CASSESGRGRVLDTEAFF
TRBJ1-1,NA,TRBV7-9,many,18,TGTGCCAGCAGCCCAACCCTAGGGCAGGGATGGGAGAGCACTGAAGCTTTCTTT,CASSPTLGQGWESTEAFF
TRBJ1-1,TRBD1,TRBV5-5,NA,11,TGTGCCAGCAGCGCGGGACAGGAAGCTTTCTTT,CASSAGQEAFF
TRBJ2-6,NA,TRBV20-1,NA,18,TGCAGTGCTAAGTCTTCGACTATTCCCCTCTCTGGGGCCAACGTCCTGACTTTC,CSAKSSTIPLSGANVLTF
TRBJ2-1,TRBD2,TRBV6-1,few,15,TGTGCCAGCGCTGAGGGAACTAGCGGCTACAATGAGCAGTTCTTC,CASAEGTSGYNEQFF
TRBJ1-1,TRBD1,TRBV2,few,12,TGTGCCAGCAGCCTCGACAGGGGAGAGACTTTCTTT,CASSLDRGETFF
TRBJ2-7,TRBD1,TRBV27,many,14,TGTGCCAGCAGTCCCGGGACAGGGGCGGGAGAGCAGTACTTC,CASSPGTGAGEQYF
TRBJ2-1,NA,TRBV12-3/TRBV12-4,many,15,TGTGCCAGCAGTTTAGCGCCTCGGTCCTACAATGAGCAGTTCTTC,CASSLAPRSYNEQFF
TRBJ2-2,TRBD1,TRBV29-1,few,14,TGCAGCGTTTATAGACAGGGAAACACCGGGGAGCTGTTTTTT,CSVYRQGNTGELFF
TRBJ2-1,TRBD1,TRBV7-9,many,16,TGTGCCAGCAGCCCCGTCGGGACAGGGCCCTACAATGAGCAGTTCTTC,CASSPVGTGPYNEQFF
TRBJ1-2,NA,TRBV12-3/TRBV12-4,many,14,TGTGCCAGCAGTTTAAACCCTCCCCTAGAGGGCTACACCTTC,CASSLNPPLEGYTF
TRBJ1-1,TRBD1,TRBV10-3,many,13,TGTGCCATCAGCGGACAGGCGAACACTGAAGCTTTCTTT,CAISGQANTEAFF
TRBJ2-3,TRBD1,TRBV28,few,15,TGTGCCAGCAGAACCCGGGACAGGGGAATATATACGCAGTATTTT,CASRTRDRGIYTQYF
TRBJ1-2,NA,TRBV29-1,NA,12,TGCAGCGTTGAGGCAGGGTACTATGGCTACACCTTC,CSVEAGYYGYTF
TRBJ1-4,NA,TRBV10-3,few,14,TGTGCCATCAGTGAACAGGGAGTTAATGAAAAACTGTTTTTT,CAISEQGVNEKLFF
TRBJ2-1,NA,TRBV12-3/TRBV12-4,many,14,TGTGCCAGCAGTCCCGGGACACTCTACAATGAGCAGTTCTTC,CASSPGTLYNEQFF
TRBJ2-1,NA,TRBV7-6,many,16,TGTGCCAGCAGCCGCCTCGGGCCCCCCGCAAGCAATGAGCAGTTCTTC,CASSRLGPPASNEQFF
TRBJ2-5,NA,TRBV10-3,many,15,TGTGCCATCAGTGATCGGGGGCGCAATCAAGAGACCCAGTACTTC,CAISDRGRNQETQYF
TRBJ1-1,NA,TRBV12-3/TRBV12-4,many,13,TGTGCCAGCAGTCCGTACAGAAACACTGAAGCTTTCTTT,CASSPYRNTEAFF
TRBJ2-3,NA,TRBV28,few,14,TGTGCCAGCAGAGGGGGTTTTCTCACAGATACGCAGTATTTT,CASRGGFLTDTQYF
TRBJ1-5,NA,TRBV7-6,many,18,TGTGCCAGCAGCTTAATCCCCCGGGACTCGTATAGCAATCAGCCCCAGCATTTT,CASSLIPRDSYSNQPQHF
TRBJ1-1,NA,TRBV19,many,17,TGTGCCAGTAGTATACGGGGGATCCGCGGTCTGAACACTGAAGCTTTCTTT,CASSIRGIRGLNTEAFF
TRBJ2-5,TRBD1,TRBV7-8,few,13,TGTGCCAGCAGATCCGGGACAGCGGAGACCCAGTACTTC,CASRSGTAETQYF
TRBJ2-1,TRBD1,TRBV5-6,NA,15,TGTGCCAGCAGCTTCGGGACAGGGGCGAGGAGTTGGCAGTTCTTC,CASSFGTGARSWQFF
TRBJ2-3,NA,TRBV27,few,15,TGTGCCAGCAGTCCCCGGACTATGAGCACAGATACGCAGTATTTT,CASSPRTMSTDTQYF
TRBJ2-5,NA,TRBV7-9,many,14,TGTGCCAGCAGCCATACGGGGGCGAGGGAGACCCAGTACTTC,CASSHTGARETQYF
TRBJ1-2,TRBD1,TRBV20-1,NA,15,TGCAGTGCTAGAGACAGAAACAGGGGCAACTATGGCTACACCTTC,CSARDRNRGNYGYTF
TRBJ1-2,NA,TRBV12-3/TRBV12-4,many,13,TGTGCCAGCAGTTTAGGGGGGTCATATGGCTACACCTTC,CASSLGGSYGYTF
TRBJ1-2,NA,TRBV20-1,few,13,TGCAGTGCGCCCCTTGTCGGGTACTATGGCTACACCTTC,CSAPLVGYYGYTF
TRBJ2-2,NA,TRBV15,NA,15,TGTGCCACCAGCAGAGTGGGAATGAACACCGGGGAGCTGTTTTTT,CATSRVGMNTGELFF